This T cell receptor (beta chain) comes out of a study of spatial heterogeneity in lung cancer. TCR cDNA molecules each had a unique molecular identifier. TCRdb re-called the 5' RACE reads through MiXCR, storing one row per CDR3 protein. The data contain around 120,000 distinct CDR3 sequences, 12% of them singletons. CDR1 and CDR2 from the germline V gene are DFQATT and SNEGSKA (reference sequence). Trimming shortened V by 3 bases and J by 1 base, and 12 bases separated the two germline ends. This CDR3 has 14 amino acids. This clonotype was recorded many times. Documented time point: blood at routine non-recurrence follow-up after resection. From tumor, nontumor lung or frozen PBMC, whole RNA was taken unsorted for sequencing.

The receptor comes from a male donor with early-stage non-small cell lung cancer. Sequenced here: PBMCs, sampled at follow-up. The genes are TRBV20-1 and TRBJ1-1; D ambiguous. CDR3 residues: CSASLRYGNTEAFF. The DNA of the CDR3 is TGCAGTGCTAGCCTCAGGTACGGGAACACTGAAGCTTTCTTT.